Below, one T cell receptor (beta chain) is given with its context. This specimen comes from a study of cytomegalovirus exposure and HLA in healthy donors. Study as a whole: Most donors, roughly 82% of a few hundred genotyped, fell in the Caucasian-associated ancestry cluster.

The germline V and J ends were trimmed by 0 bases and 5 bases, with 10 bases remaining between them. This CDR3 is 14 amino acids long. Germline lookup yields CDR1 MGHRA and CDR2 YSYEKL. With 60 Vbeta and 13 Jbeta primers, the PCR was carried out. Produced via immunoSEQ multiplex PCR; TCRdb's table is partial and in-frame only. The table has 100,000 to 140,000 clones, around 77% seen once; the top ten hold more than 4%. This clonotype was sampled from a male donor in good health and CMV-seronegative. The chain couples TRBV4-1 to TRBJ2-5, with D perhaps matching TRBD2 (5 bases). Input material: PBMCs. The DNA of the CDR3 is TGCGCCAGCAGCCAAGAAGCTAGGGAGGAGACCCAGTACTTC. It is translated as CASSQEAREETQYF.